This T cell receptor (beta chain) is drawn from a study of T cell responses to AZD1222 COVID-19 vaccine. V was pared by 7 bases and J by 4 bases, with 5 bases between. Germline-derived CDR1 and CDR2 are LGHDT and YNNKEL (reference sequence). The CDR3 loop spans 11 amino acids. Study-level results: There were mostly white British donors and more females than males, and clonal diversity was possibly underestimated. Following two doses of AZD1222, Spike-specific TCR breadth and depth rose. Nearly half of the spike-specific TCRs reportedly recognize variant regions that carry no mutations.

To note about this clone: What it binds is unknown.

The data were produced by immunoSEQ multiplex PCR, yet TCRdb's version contains in-frame clones alone and is incomplete. This table holds around 140,000 clones, 80% to 90% found once. The specimen comprised peripheral blood, sampled on day 0 of AZD1222 vaccination. This clonotype was sampled from an adult in good health. The chain uses TRBV3-1 (or the pseudogene TRBV3-2) and TRBJ2-1; D gene unclear. CDR3 bases: TGTGCCAGCACCAATTACAATGAGCAGTTCTTC. Protein: CASTNYNEQFF.